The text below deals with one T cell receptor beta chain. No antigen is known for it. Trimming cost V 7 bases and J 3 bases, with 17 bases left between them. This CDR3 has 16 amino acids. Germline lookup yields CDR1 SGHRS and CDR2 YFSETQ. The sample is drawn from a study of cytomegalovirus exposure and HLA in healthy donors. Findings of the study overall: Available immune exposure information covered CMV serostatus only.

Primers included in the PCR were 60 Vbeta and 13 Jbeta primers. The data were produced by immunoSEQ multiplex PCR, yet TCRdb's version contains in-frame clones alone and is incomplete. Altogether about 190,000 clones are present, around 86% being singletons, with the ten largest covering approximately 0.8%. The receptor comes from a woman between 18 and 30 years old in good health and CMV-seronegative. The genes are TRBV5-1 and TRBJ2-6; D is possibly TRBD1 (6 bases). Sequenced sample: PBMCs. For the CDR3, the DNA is TGCGCCAGCCGGACCGGGACACCATTTGGGGCCAACGTCCTGACTTTC. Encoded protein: CASRTGTPFGANVLTF. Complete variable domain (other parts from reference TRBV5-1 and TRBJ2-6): KAGVTQTPRYLIKTRGQQVTLSCSPISGHRSVSWYQQTPGQGLQFLFEYFSETQRNKGNFPGRFSGRQFSNSRSEMNVSTLELGDSALYLCASRTGTPFGANVLTFGAGSRLTVL.